This T cell receptor beta chain was recovered during a study of blood T cell repertoires in COVID-19. Study in general: The United States, Italy and Spain provided the acute and convalescent COVID-19 samples. PBMCs, B-cell-depleted T cells, or T cells were the source of the cDNA or gDNA that made up the material.

The CDR3 has 14 residues. Looked up from germline, CDR1 is GTSNPN and CDR2 is SVGIG (reference sequence). Unmatched junction bases numbered 2, after V lost 5 bases and J lost 0 bases. Original data processing: The assay estimated nucleated cells by amplifying reference gene primers. Using immunoSEQ multiplex PCR, the repertoire was profiled, and TCRdb retains in-frame clones only, with some absent. Clone size and V and J calls were adopted from that table, with D and trimming inferred from the DNA. This sample carries roughly 24,000 clones, just over 90% of them seen once, and the ten largest clones take less than 9%.

Sequences were obtained from peripheral blood. This chain uses TRBV30 with TRBJ2-2; 8 nucleotides align to TRBD2. The sequence was obtained from a human donor in a cohort sampled during active COVID-19. CDR3 sequence reads: CAWGGLANTGELFF. The CDR3 coding sequence is TGTGCCTGGGGGGGACTAGCGAACACCGGGGAGCTGTTTTTT.